These 25 T cell receptor beta chains originate from one sample sequenced in a study of CD8+CD57+ T cells in acquired aplastic anemia. Profiling that covered TCR beta VDJ and CDR3 relied on genomic DNA as its template. TCRdb analysed the reads with MiXCR anew, one entry per CDR3 protein. The sample holds hundreds of thousands of distinct CDR3 sequences; around 33% are singletons and the top ten take under 0.95%. The sequenced patients had an expansion of CD8+CD57+ cells seen by flow cytometry. Source material: sorted CD4+, CD8+, or CD8+CD57+ T cells (not recorded which) from PBMCs. The receptors were gathered from a human donor with aplastic anemia.

The V and J genes are TRBV6-2 or TRBV6-3 and TRBJ2-3; D not certain. The germline V gene encodes CDR1 MNHEY and CDR2 SVGEGT. CDR3 length: 15 amino acids. The V gene lost 0 bases and the J gene lost 0 bases, with 7 bases spanning the gap. CDR3 sequence: CASSYSFVSTDTQYF. The CDR3, as DNA: TGTGCCAGCAGTTACTCGTTTGTTAGCACAGATACGCAGTATTTT.

This clonotype appeared many times. This chain links TRBV7-8 with TRBJ2-5; D is uncertain. This CDR3 is 12 amino acids long. CDR1 is SGHVS, CDR2 FQNEAQ, per germline. V was clipped by 3 bases and J by 5 bases, with 7 bases between them. The CDR3 reads CASSFRLETQYF. The CDR3 DNA is TGTGCCAGCAGCTTCAGGCTGGAGACCCAGTACTTC.

V is TRBV10-3 and J is TRBJ1-2, with D perhaps TRBD1 (6 bases). V was clipped by 5 bases and J by 2 bases, with 21 bases between them. This CDR3 has 17 amino acids. Looked up from germline, CDR1 is ENHRY and CDR2 is SYGVKD. CDR3: CAISPHGTLSSNYGYTF. The CDR3 DNA follows: TGTGCCATCAGTCCCCACGGGACACTCTCGAGCAACTATGGCTACACCTTC.

V and J are TRBV9 and TRBJ2-3; D is unresolved. Germline loops: CDR1 SGDLS, CDR2 YYNGEE. V lost 0 bases to trimming and J lost 7 bases, with 18 bases between them. There are 16 residues in the CDR3. The CDR3 nucleotides are TGTGCCAGCAGCGTAGCGGACGGATTGACCCCCTATACGCAGTATTTT. Residues: CASSVADGLTPYTQYF.

The J gene is TRBJ1-2, the V gene TRBV13; TRBD1 is a possible D gene (5 bases). V lost 3 bases and J lost 2, with 25 bases in between. The CDR3 has 19 residues. CDR1 is PRHDT, CDR2 FYEKMQ, per germline (reference sequence). CDR3 in amino acids: CASSLLRAPRGPLNYGYTF. The CDR3 region has the DNA TGTGCCAGCAGCTTGTTAAGGGCCCCGCGGGGACCTCTCAACTATGGCTACACCTTC.

The chain uses TRBV4-2 and TRBJ2-4, with D hard to call. Germline CDR1 LGHNA, CDR2 YNFKEQ. This CDR3 is built from 16 residues. The V end lost 4 bases, the J end lost 0 bases, and 13 bases lay between the germline ends. CDR3 amino acids: CASSPSQRVAKNIQYF. The CDR3 DNA reads TGTGCCAGCAGCCCCAGCCAGCGAGTAGCCAAAAACATTCAGTACTTC.

This chain links TRBV10-3 with TRBJ2-7; tentative D call: TRBD1 (6 bases). This CDR3 spans 14 amino acids. Per germline, CDR1 ENHRY and CDR2 SYGVKD. V shed 0 bases and J shed 5 bases, with 11 bases lying between them. The CDR3 DNA reads TGTGCCATCAGTGAGTCTGTACAGGGCCACGAGCAGTACTTC. Translated: CAISESVQGHEQYF.

Note on this clonotype: This may arise from a read error, as a much more abundant clone is one base away. The rearrangement uses TRBV29-1 and TRBJ2-2; D gene unclear. CDR3 length: 15 residues. The V and J ends lost 8 bases and 0 bases respectively, with 16 bases between them. Germline-derived CDR1 and CDR2 are SQVTM and ANQGSEA. The CDR3 sequence: CSIVTTQPNTGELFF. Here the CDR3 DNA reads TGCAGCATTGTAACAACTCAACCGAACACCGGGGAGCTGTTTTTT.

The V gene is TRBV29-1, the J gene TRBJ1-4; D uncertain. Germline CDR1 reads SQVTM; CDR2 reads ANQGSEA. The CDR3 has 13 residues. V was clipped by 1 base and J by 7 bases, with 10 bases between them. The CDR3 reads CSVEGQTGEKLFF. CDR3 in DNA: TGCAGCGTTGAAGGGCAGACGGGTGAAAAACTGTTTTTT.

Details on this clonotype: Since a much larger clone is just one base distant, this may be a read error. This chain uses TRBV7-9 with TRBJ2-1; perhaps TRBD2 as D (5 bases). With 3 bases removed from V and 10 bases from J, the gap between germline ends came to 13 bases. This CDR3 contains 13 residues. Germline values: CDR1 SEHNR, CDR2 FQNEAQ (reference sequence). The CDR3 DNA sequence: TGTGCCAGCAGCTTCACTAGAACCTACGAGCAGTTCTTC. Its translation: CASSFTRTYEQFF.

This chain connects TRBV13 to TRBJ2-7; TRBD1 matches at 8 bases. The CDR3 contains 14 residues. V lost 2 bases and J lost 4; bases outside the gene matches: 4. Germline CDR1 PRHDT, CDR2 FYEKMQ (reference sequence). This chain's CDR3 is CASSLTGQAYEQYF. The CDR3 DNA reads as TGTGCCAGCAGCTTAACGGGACAGGCGTACGAGCAGTACTTC.

A few counts support this clonotype. This chain links TRBV12-3 or TRBV12-4 with TRBJ2-3, with D perhaps matching TRBD1 or TRBD2 (5 bases each). With 10 bases removed from V and 2 bases from J, the gap between germline ends came to 10 bases. CDR3 size: 12 residues. CDR3 DNA sequence: TGTGCCACCCGGGGCTACACAGATACGCAGTATTTT. Residues: CATRGYTDTQYF.

J is TRBJ2-7 and V is TRBV2; 7 bases map to TRBD2. This CDR3 comprises 13 residues. Unmatched junction bases numbered 5, after V lost 6 bases and J lost 3 bases. Looked up from germline, CDR1 is SNHLY and CDR2 is FYNNEI. The CDR3 region is CASSSGLYYEQYF. The CDR3 region has the DNA TGTGCCAGCAGCTCGGGACTATACTACGAGCAGTACTTC.

This clonotype was counted ten times or more. This chain joins TRBV29-1 and TRBJ2-5, with 11 positions matching TRBD2. Per germline, CDR1 SQVTM and CDR2 ANQGSEA. V dropped 2 bases and J dropped 0; count of bases not matched to a gene: 8. This CDR3 has 17 amino acids. DNA of the CDR3: TGCAGCGTTGAAATTGGACTAGCGGGTGATTACCAAGAGACCCAGTACTTC. It is translated as CSVEIGLAGDYQETQYF.

Notes on this clonotype: This may be a read error, as it is one base from a much larger clone. The chain is built from TRBV2 and TRBJ2-3, with unresolved D. The CDR3 is 14 residues long. Trimming took 3 bases from V and 1 from J, leaving 8 bases between them. Looked up from germline, CDR1 is SNHLY and CDR2 is FYNNEI. CDR3 amino acids: CASSDSDCTDTQYF. The CDR3 coding sequence is TGTGCCAGCAGTGATTCTGATTGCACAGATACGCAGTATTTT.

The chain uses TRBV6-1 and TRBJ1-4; D might be TRBD1 (6 bases). The CDR3 is 12 residues long. Trimming removed 5 bases at V and 7 bases at J, with 8 bases between. The V gene's germline CDR1 is MNHNS and CDR2 SASEGT. Here the CDR3 reads CASSRGLEKLFF. The CDR3 coding sequence is TGTGCCAGCAGTCGGGGGCTTGAAAAACTGTTTTTT.

The rearrangement joins TRBV29-1 to TRBJ1-3, with 7 nucleotides matching TRBD1. V lost 8 bases and J lost 3; bases outside the gene matches: 4. CDR1 is SQVTM, CDR2 ANQGSEA, per germline. The CDR3 sequence is 12 residues long. The CDR3 sequence is CSLTGSGNTIYF. The CDR3 bases are TGCAGCTTGACAGGGAGTGGAAACACCATATATTTT.

This clonotype has a count of ten or more. The V and J genes are TRBV20-1 and TRBJ1-2, with 7 bases matching TRBD1. Germline CDR1 DFQATT, CDR2 SNEGSKA (reference sequence). With 6 bases clipped from V and 4 bases from J, the junction kept 11 bases outside the gene matches. The CDR3 is 14 residues long. The chain's CDR3 is CSADPGQSIYGYTF. The CDR3, as DNA: TGCAGTGCGGATCCGGGACAGAGTATCTATGGCTACACCTTC.

Points on this clonotype: One base away lies a much larger clone, so this may be a sequencing read error. The chain employs TRBV20-1 and TRBJ1-5; D is unclear. Per the germline V gene, CDR1 is DFQATT and CDR2 is SNEGSKA (reference sequence). This CDR3 region has 15 residues. The CDR3 sequence: CGARREGSQRQPQHF. CDR3 nucleotides: TGCGGTGCGCGGCGGGAGGGATCGCAACGACAGCCCCAGCATTTT.

For this clonotype: A much larger clone is a single base away; this may be a read error. No conserved phenylalanine or tryptophan ends this CDR3, so it is likely a read error. The rearrangement joins TRBV20-1 to TRBJ1-2; a possible D gene is TRBD1 (6 bases). The ends were cut back, 6 bases at V and 4 bases at J, with 18 bases in the middle. The CDR3 extends over 14 amino acids. The germline V gene has CDR1 DFQATT and CDR2 SNEGSKA (reference sequence). The CDR3 coding sequence is TGCAGTGCCCCCCTAGGGACAAGGGCCTATGGCTACACCTCC. This codes for CSAPLGTRAYGYTS.

J is TRBJ1-1 and V is TRBV3-1, with D maybe TRBD1 (6 bases). Germline CDR1 and CDR2: LGHDT and YNNKEL (reference sequence). The CDR3 spans 16 residues. Trimming left V 4 bases short and J 6 bases short, with 21 bases between. CDR3 sequence: CASSPFTLQGLPEAFF. The DNA of the CDR3 is TGTGCCAGCAGCCCCTTCACGTTACAGGGTCTACCTGAAGCTTTCTTT.

This clonotype was detected ten times or more. This rearrangement joins TRBV20-1 to TRBJ2-5; D tentatively reads TRBD1 or TRBD2 (5 bases each). This CDR3 region has 13 residues. Germline assignment: CDR1 DFQATT and CDR2 SNEGSKA (reference sequence). The V end was cut by 5 bases, the J end by 2 bases, with 12 bases between. Here the CDR3 DNA reads TGCAGTGCTCCGAGGGGCGGACAAGAGACCCAGTACTTC. Translated, it gives CSAPRGGQETQYF.

The chain recombines TRBV28 with TRBJ1-4; D is unclear. V was pared by 7 bases and J by 2 bases, with 11 bases between. Germline V CDR1 and CDR2: MDHEN, SYDVKM. The CDR3 has 14 residues. In nucleotides, the CDR3 is TGTGCCAGCAAGGGAGACGCGACTAATGAAAAACTGTTTTTT. It yields the protein CASKGDATNEKLFF.

The rearrangement links TRBV25-1 to TRBJ2-7; 7 positions agree with TRBD2. This CDR3 is built from 15 residues. Unmatched junction bases numbered 10, after V lost 3 bases and J lost 5 bases. CDR1 and CDR2 (germline): MGHDK, SYGVNS. The CDR3 coding sequence is TGTGCCAGCAGTGACCGGGGCGGGGGAATGGACGAGCAGTACTTC. Translation: CASSDRGGGMDEQYF.

A note on this clonotype: Given a much more abundant clone one base away, this may be a read error. The V and J genes are TRBV2 and TRBJ2-3, with TRBD1 matching 7 bases. CDR1 and CDR2 from the germline V gene are SNHLY and FYNNEI. Trimming took 1 base from V and 11 from J; bases not matched to a gene: 6. CDR3 size: 13 residues. The CDR3 here is CASSEETGNEQYF. The CDR3 DNA follows: TGTGCCAGCAGTGAAGAGACAGGGAATGAGCAGTATTTT.